This TCR beta chain was retrieved from a study of CD8+CD57+ T cells in acquired aplastic anemia. Template material for TCR beta VDJ and CDR3 profiling consisted of genomic DNA. TCRdb passed the reads through MiXCR, listing each CDR3 protein once. The sample records around 430,000 distinct CDR3 sequences, around a third being singletons. Looked up from germline, CDR1 is ENHRY and CDR2 is SYGVKD. V lost 3 bases to trimming and J lost 7 bases; unmatched junction nucleotides: 2. There are 13 residues in the CDR3. With regard to this clonotype: The antigen is undetermined.

Patients picked for sequencing had shown CD8+CD57+ cell expansion detected by flow cytometry. Broader study findings: Researchers report that 25 to 35 CD8+ CDR3 sequences appeared in both patients and controls.

The receptor's source is a human donor with aplastic anemia. The rearrangement uses TRBV10-3 and TRBJ1-5; TRBD1 agrees at 8 bases. The sample was sorted CD4+, CD8+, or CD8+CD57+ T cells (not recorded which) from PBMCs. The CDR3 here is CAISEQGGQPQHF. As DNA, the CDR3 is TGTGCCATCAGTGAACAGGGGGGACAGCCCCAGCATTTT.